These 9 T cell receptor beta chains were sequenced from one sample in a study of CD8+CD57+ T cells in acquired aplastic anemia. TCR beta VDJ and CDR3 profiling used genomic DNA as template. TCRdb independently ran MiXCR on the reads; one entry per CDR3 protein. This table has about 200,000 distinct CDR3 sequences, 30% to 35% appearing once. Sequencing input: sorted CD4+, CD8+, or CD8+CD57+ T cells (not recorded which) from PBMCs. These receptors were taken from a human donor in good health, serving as a control.

On this clonotype: With a much larger clone just one base away, this may be a read error. The gene calls are TRBV2 and TRBJ1-1; the D is unclear. Germline-derived CDR1 and CDR2 are SNHLY and FYNNEI. The CDR3 runs to 15 residues. The CDR3 DNA sequence: TGTGCCAGCAGCCCTCGGTTGGACGGTGGCACTGAAGCTCTCTTT. This codes for CASSPRLDGGTEALF.

Here the CDR3 DNA reads TGTGCCAGCAGCCGGGGGACTAGCGGCGCTAGCACAGATACGCAGTATTTT. Its protein is CASSRGTSGASTDTQYF. The chain combines TRBV11-2 with TRBJ2-3, with 11 bases identical to TRBD2. The J segment lost 0 bases and the V segment lost 5 bases, leaving 7 bases of the junction unmatched. Germline V lookup: CDR1 SGHAT, CDR2 FQNNGV. This CDR3 spans 17 amino acids.

The chain couples TRBV5-5 to TRBJ1-2, with TRBD1 identical over 8 bases. The CDR3 runs 16 residues. Germline assignment: CDR1 SGHKS and CDR2 YYEKEE (reference sequence). V shed 0 bases and J 4 bases; nucleotides not matched to a gene: 8. The CDR3 nucleotides read TGTGCCAGCAGCTTGGACACAGGGGGGACAATCTATGGCTACACCTTC. Protein sequence: CASSLDTGGTIYGYTF.

CDR3 in amino acids: CASSSQNSGNTIYF. The CDR3 nucleotides are TGTGCCAGTAGCTCTCAGAATTCTGGAAACACCATATATTTT. V usage is TRBV19 and J usage is TRBJ1-3; D gene unclear. V gave up 6 bases and J gave up 1 base, with 10 bases separating them. Germline CDR1 and CDR2: LNHDA and SQIVND (reference sequence). This CDR3 has 14 amino acids.

A few counts support this clonotype. This sequence joins TRBV5-1 and TRBJ2-1; 8 nucleotides align to TRBD2. After removal of 0 bases from V and 10 bases from J, the junction contained 9 bases not matched to a gene. CDR3 length: 15 amino acids. Germline V lookup: CDR1 SGHRS, CDR2 YFSETQ. This CDR3 reads CASSLVVSGIGEQFF. The CDR3 nucleotides read TGCGCCAGCAGCTTGGTCGTTAGCGGGATAGGGGAGCAGTTCTTC.

This clonotype has just one count. This sequence may be a read error, since a much larger clone differs from it by one base. This chain links TRBV20-1 with TRBJ1-4, with a tentative D call TRBD1 (6 bases). This CDR3 comprises 14 residues. Deletions cut 5 bases from V and 6 bases from J, with 16 bases between. CDR1 is DFQATT and CDR2 is SNEGSKA in the germline V gene (reference sequence). CDR3 DNA: TGCAGTGCTCGCGGGGGGCACCCCTATGAAAAACTGTTTTTT. As protein: CSARGGHPYEKLFF.

This clonotype was detected a few times. The CDR3, as DNA: TGTGCCAGCAGAGAGGGACAGGCTCCCGCCGGCTACACCTTC. Its translation: CASREGQAPAGYTF. The V and J genes are TRBV6-1 and TRBJ1-2; the match to TRBD1 covers 8 bases. The ends lost 6 bases at V and 8 bases at J; junction bases unmatched: 11. The CDR3 length is 14 residues. Germline CDR1 is MNHNS and CDR2 is SASEGT.

This clonotype showed up many times. J is TRBJ2-3 and V is TRBV10-1; no reliable D call. V was trimmed by 0 bases and J by 4 bases, leaving 8 bases between them. This CDR3 spans 14 amino acids. Looked up from germline, CDR1 is WNHNN and CDR2 is SYGVQD (reference sequence). The CDR3 region is CASSESFMADTQYF. For the CDR3, the DNA is TGCGCCAGCAGTGAGTCGTTTATGGCAGATACGCAGTATTTT.

The chain employs TRBV19 and TRBJ2-6; D is ambiguous. With 7 bases removed from V and 4 bases from J, the gap between germline ends came to 14 bases. This CDR3 is 15 amino acids long. The germline gives CDR1 LNHDA, CDR2 SQIVND (reference sequence). CDR3 loop: CASKPIGDGANVLTF. The CDR3 DNA is TGTGCCAGTAAGCCGATAGGCGACGGGGCCAACGTCCTGACTTTC.